This T cell receptor beta chain was recovered during a study of control samples from healthy donors and cancer patients (dated by TCRdb to about 2020). The library was obtained by the immunoSEQ multiplex PCR assay. TCRdb provides this immuneACCESS table in a form limited to in-frame rearrangements. Some clones are lacking; in checked studies, under half of them reflect an unresolved V gene, and why the rest are absent is not known. This sample comprises about 76,000 clones, about nine tenths of them detected only once. The ten largest clones represent around 9.5% of the sample. This clone was seen a few times. Its antigen is currently not known. One base away there is no much larger clone; base qualities are not given. Sequences SGHNT (CDR1) and YYREEE (CDR2) are obtained from the germline V gene (reference sequence). The CDR3 contains 14 residues, cysteine and phenylalanine counted. The DNA shown is the 42-base CDR3, in frame from base 1. Trimming takes 4 bases off V and 8 bases off J; junction bases not matched to a gene: 9.

Recombination joined TRBV5-4 with TRBJ1-2; 9 junctional bases match TRBD1. The specimen sequenced was PBMCs. This receptor was identified in a woman between 50 and 59 years old with colorectal cancer. The nucleotide sequence reads as follows: TGTGCCAGCAGCCGGGACAGGGTCGGTCGGGGCTACACCTTC. This encodes CASSRDRVGRGYTF.